Below, 17 T cell receptor beta chains from the same sample are listed, as sequenced in a study of blood T cell repertoires in COVID-19. The repertoire was sequenced with immunoSEQ multiplex PCR; TCRdb's copy has only in-frame clones and lacks some. The sample carries roughly 380,000 clones, about 85% recorded once. Sequenced material: peripheral blood. These TCRs come from a young woman with acute or convalescent COVID-19.

V gene TRBV28 combines with J gene TRBJ1-4; D might be TRBD1 (5 bases). This CDR3 contains 14 residues. Germline assignment: CDR1 MDHEN and CDR2 SYDVKM. The V gene lost 3 bases and the J gene lost 7 bases, with 12 bases spanning the gap. This CDR3 is CASSLQQGGEKLFF. The CDR3 coding sequence is TGTGCCAGCAGTTTGCAGCAGGGTGGTGAAAAACTGTTTTTT.

The chain couples TRBV7-2 to TRBJ2-5; 7 bases map to TRBD1. Trimming cost V 5 bases and J 3 bases; bases outside gene matches: 9. The germline gives CDR1 SGHTA, CDR2 FQGNSA. The CDR3 runs to 15 residues. CDR3 sequence: CASSPPGGFKETQYF. CDR3 DNA sequence: TGTGCCAGCAGCCCCCCAGGGGGTTTTAAAGAGACCCAGTACTTC.

The V call is TRBV30, the J call TRBJ1-5, with TRBD1 matching 11 bases. The V segment lost 2 bases and the J segment 5 bases; nucleotides outside the gene matches: 2. Per germline, CDR1 GTSNPN and CDR2 SVGIG (reference sequence). This CDR3 is built from 14 residues. CDR3 DNA sequence: TGTGCCTGGAGTCGGACAGGGGGCCATCAGCCCCAGCATTTT. Protein: CAWSRTGGHQPQHF.

The chain joins TRBV18 to TRBJ1-2, with D maybe TRBD1 (5 bases). Trimming removed 1 base at V and 8 bases at J, with 11 bases between. The CDR3 is 13 amino acids. Per the germline V gene, CDR1 is KGHSH and CDR2 is LQKENI. The CDR3 spells CASSPLGGEGYTF. CDR3 coding DNA: TGTGCCAGCTCACCACTGGGGGGAGAAGGCTACACCTTC.

The chain uses TRBV5-1 and TRBJ2-2, with 7 bases identical to TRBD2. Germline lookup yields CDR1 SGHRS and CDR2 YFSETQ. There are 13 residues in the CDR3. The ends lost 5 bases at V and 6 bases at J; junction bases unmatched: 4. In DNA, the CDR3 is TGCGCCAGCAGATCCGCGGGGGCCGGGGAGCTGTTTTTT. Translation gives CASRSAGAGELFF.

The chain employs TRBV7-9 and TRBJ2-1, with 7 bases matching TRBD2. CDR1 SEHNR and CDR2 FQNEAQ come from the germline V gene (reference sequence). The CDR3 is 18 residues long. V was clipped by 5 bases and J by 0 bases; unmatched bases: 13. The CDR3 bases are TGTGCCAGCAGCACATGGCGTTCGGGAGGAAGCTCCTACAATGAGCAGTTCTTC. It codes for CASSTWRSGGSSYNEQFF.

The chain couples TRBV9 to TRBJ2-4, with D possibly TRBD2 on 6 matching bases. V was clipped by 4 bases and J by 9 bases, with 20 bases between them. Looked up from germline, CDR1 is SGDLS and CDR2 is YYNGEE. This CDR3 spans 15 amino acids. CDR3 sequence: CASSPSWRAGGIQYF. DNA of the CDR3: TGTGCCAGCAGCCCTTCTTGGAGGGCCGGGGGCATTCAGTACTTC. Using reference TRBV9 and TRBJ2-4 for the parts outside the CDR3, the full variable domain is DSGVTQTPKHLITATGQRVTLRCSPRSGDLSVYWYQQSLDQGLQFLIQYYNGEERAKGNILERFSAQQFPDLHSELNLSSLELGDSALYFCASSPSWRAGGIQYFGAGTRLSVL.

This clone was detected a few times. The V and J genes are TRBV12-3 or TRBV12-4 and TRBJ1-1; 9 nucleotides match TRBD1. With V trimmed by 9 bases and J by 10 bases, 12 bases remained unmatched. CDR3 length equals 13 residues. The CDR3 reads CASSDRGSLGAFF. CDR3 coding DNA: TGTGCCAGTTCGGACAGGGGCAGTCTTGGAGCTTTCTTT.

The V and J genes are TRBV11-2 and TRBJ1-2, with D hard to call. The length of the CDR3 is 12 residues. The germline V and J ends were trimmed by 4 bases and 4 bases, with 7 bases remaining between them. Germline V CDR1 and CDR2: SGHAT, FQNNGV. CDR3 nucleotide sequence: TGTGCCAGCAGCTCCTCCCCCTATGGCTACACCTTC. Its protein product is CASSSSPYGYTF. Based on the CDR3 plus reference TRBV11-2 and TRBJ1-2, the full variable domain is EAGVAQSPRYKIIEKRQSVAFWCNPISGHATLYWYQQILGQGPKLLIQFQNNGVVDDSQLPKDRFSAERLKGVDSTLKIQPAKLEDSAVYLCASSSSPYGYTFGSGTRLTVV.

The J gene is TRBJ2-7, the V gene TRBV2; weak D call: TRBD1 (7 bases). Germline V CDR1 and CDR2: SNHLY, FYNNEI. This CDR3 is built from 16 residues. V was trimmed by 0 bases and J by 6 bases, leaving 18 bases between them. The CDR3 reads CASSEARGVYRGEQYF. CDR3 in DNA: TGTGCCAGCAGTGAAGCGAGGGGGGTGTACAGGGGCGAGCAGTACTTC. Using reference TRBV2 and TRBJ2-7 for the parts outside the CDR3, the full variable domain is EPEVTQTPSHQVTQMGQEVILRCVPISNHLYFYWYRQILGQKVEFLVSFYNNEISEKSEIFDDQFSVERPDGSNFTLKIRSTKLEDSAMYFCASSEARGVYRGEQYFGPGTRLTVT.

The rearrangement links TRBV3-1 (or the pseudogene TRBV3-2) to TRBJ1-5, with unresolved D. Germline V lookup: CDR1 LGHDT, CDR2 YNNKEL (reference sequence). CDR3 size: 13 residues. Trimming took 2 bases from V and 4 from J, leaving 6 bases between them. CDR3 nucleotides: TGTGCCAGCAGCCAAATGAGAAATCAGCCCCAGCATTTT. The encoded protein is CASSQMRNQPQHF.

This chain uses TRBV12-3 or TRBV12-4 with TRBJ2-1; tentatively, D is TRBD2 (6 bases). Trimming stripped 8 bases from V and 6 bases from J, with 14 bases between. CDR3 length: 13 residues. The CDR3 is CASRPRDFNEQFF. CDR3 nucleotides: TGTGCCAGCCGACCCCGGGACTTCAATGAGCAGTTCTTC.

The rearrangement uses TRBV10-3 and TRBJ1-1, with 9 positions matching TRBD1. CDR3 length: 13 amino acids. Looked up from germline, CDR1 is ENHRY and CDR2 is SYGVKD. V was clipped by 6 bases and J by 4 bases; unmatched bases: 3. CDR3 coding DNA: TGTGCCATCAGCGGGACAGGGACCACTGAAGCTTTCTTT. This encodes CAISGTGTTEAFF.

As regards this clone: Other DNA sequences in this sample translate to the same CDR3. This chain uses TRBV6-1 with TRBJ1-4; tentatively, D is TRBD1 (6 bases). V was pared by 1 base and J by 5 bases, with 8 bases between. Germline V gene sequence: CDR1 MNHNS, CDR2 SASEGT. CDR3 length equals 14 residues. The CDR3 region has the DNA TGTGCCAGCAGTGAAGACAGGGTAAATGAAAAACTGTTTTTT. Translating it yields CASSEDRVNEKLFF.

This clone occurred once. The chain employs TRBV5-6 and TRBJ2-7, with 7 bases matching TRBD1. The CDR3 length is 15 residues. The junction had 8 bases not matched to a gene; V was cut back by 1 base and J by 4 bases. In germline, CDR1 is SGHDT, CDR2 YYEEEE. CDR3 sequence: CASSLIPTGSYEQYF. The DNA for the CDR3 is TGTGCCAGCAGCTTGATACCGACAGGGTCGTACGAGCAGTACTTC.

This chain's CDR3 is CASSLDGGTTEAFF. The CDR3 DNA sequence: TGCGCCAGCAGCTTGGATGGGGGGACCACTGAAGCTTTCTTT. The chain combines TRBV5-1 with TRBJ1-1, with D perhaps matching TRBD1 (5 bases). The CDR3 is 14 residues long. The germline V gene encodes CDR1 SGHRS and CDR2 YFSETQ. The V end was cut by 0 bases, the J end by 4 bases, with 10 bases between.

The chain links TRBV5-4 to TRBJ2-5; D is undetermined. The germline V gene has CDR1 SGHNT and CDR2 YYREEE (reference sequence). The V and J ends lost 3 bases and 5 bases respectively, with 17 bases between them. The CDR3 contains 15 residues. Here the CDR3 DNA reads TGTGCCAGCAGCTCGCCCCTCGGAGTTCAGGAGACCCAGTACTTC. Protein product: CASSSPLGVQETQYF.